The 15 T cell receptor beta chains given below trace back to one sample, sequenced in a study of blood T cell repertoires in COVID-19. Sequencing used immunoSEQ multiplex PCR; TCRdb keeps in-frame clones, though not all of them. This sample carries roughly 180,000 clones, more than 65% of them seen once, and the ten largest clones take approximately 5.6%. The sequencing input was PBMCs or T cells enriched from blood (not recorded which). The receptors derive from a woman aged 40 to 55 with acute COVID-19.

The CDR3 reads CASSYTETRSTEAFF. The CDR3 DNA is TGTGCCAGCAGTTACACCGAAACGCGGTCCACTGAAGCTTTCTTT. The chain carries TRBV6-5 and TRBJ1-1, with D uncertain. CDR3 size: 15 residues. V lost 2 bases, J lost 4 bases, and 14 bases lay in between. CDR1 and CDR2 from the germline V gene are MNHEY and SVGAGI.

This chain's CDR3 is CASSEAPTSGRVGKNIQYF. CDR3 coding DNA: TGTGCCAGCAGTGAAGCGCCGACTAGCGGGAGGGTGGGCAAAAACATTCAGTACTTC. The chain uses TRBV6-1 and TRBJ2-4; 14 bases align to TRBD2. J lost 3 bases, V lost 0 bases, and 7 bases had no gene match. Germline CDR1 and CDR2: MNHNS and SASEGT. CDR3 length equals 19 residues.

The CDR3 loop is CASSRSALNSGNTIYF. The CDR3 nucleotides read TGTGCCAGCAGCCGCAGCGCCCTGAACTCTGGAAACACCATATATTTT. The chain carries TRBV7-9 and TRBJ1-3; D unresolved. Germline assignment: CDR1 SEHNR and CDR2 FQNEAQ (reference sequence). The CDR3 spans 16 residues. The V end was cut by 5 bases, the J end by 0 bases, with 14 bases between.

The chain is built from TRBV29-1 and TRBJ2-4; TRBD1 matches 9 bases. Per the germline V gene, CDR1 is SQVTM and CDR2 is ANQGSEA. CDR3 length equals 12 residues. V lost 7 bases and J lost 11; bases outside the gene matches: 9. This CDR3 is CSATQGAGVQYF. The CDR3 DNA is TGCAGCGCGACACAGGGGGCTGGGGTTCAGTACTTC.

This clone was counted only a few times. The rearrangement joins TRBV18 to TRBJ1-1, with D hard to call. This CDR3 has 13 residues. V lost 3 bases and J lost 4, with 9 bases in between. CDR1 is KGHSH, CDR2 LQKENI, per germline. The CDR3 DNA reads TGTGCCAGCTCACCTGAGACACGCACTGAAGCTTTCTTT. It translates to CASSPETRTEAFF. The full variable domain, its missing parts supplied by reference TRBV18 and TRBJ1-1, is NAGVMQNPRHLVRRRGQEARLRCSPMKGHSHVYWYRQLPEEGLKFMVYLQKENIIDESGMPKERFSAEFPKEGPSILRIQQVVRGDSAAYFCASSPETRTEAFFGQGTRLTVV.

The J gene is TRBJ1-1, the V gene TRBV19, with D maybe TRBD1 (6 bases). Germline assignment: CDR1 LNHDA and CDR2 SQIVND (reference sequence). The V gene lost 6 bases and the J gene lost 4 bases, with 15 bases spanning the gap. CDR3 length: 14 residues. The CDR3 DNA is TGTGCCAGTAGCCGAATCGACAGGCCCACTGAAGCTTTCTTT. Protein: CASSRIDRPTEAFF. Based on the CDR3 plus reference TRBV19 and TRBJ1-1, the full variable domain is DGGITQSPKYLFRKEGQNVTLSCEQNLNHDAMYWYRQDPGQGLRLIYYSQIVNDFQKGDIAEGYSVSREKKESFPLTVTSAQKNPTAFYLCASSRIDRPTEAFFGQGTRLTVV.

The chain carries TRBV4-2 and TRBJ2-5; 11 bases are a match to TRBD2. Germline lookup yields CDR1 LGHNA and CDR2 YNFKEQ. CDR3 size: 15 residues. The J segment lost 2 bases and the V segment lost 3 bases, leaving 2 bases of the junction unmatched. The chain's CDR3 is CASSHGTSGQETQYF. The CDR3 DNA sequence: TGTGCCAGCAGCCACGGGACTAGCGGACAAGAGACCCAGTACTTC.

This clone appeared once. This sequence joins TRBV9 and TRBJ2-1; TRBD2 matches 7 bases. CDR1 SGDLS and CDR2 YYNGEE come from the germline V gene. The junction had 15 bases not matched to a gene; V was cut back by 4 bases and J by 2 bases. The CDR3 is 18 residues long. The chain's CDR3 is CASSPKPMERDAYNEQFF. For the CDR3, the DNA is TGTGCCAGCAGCCCAAAACCCATGGAGCGGGACGCCTACAATGAGCAGTTCTTC.

The genes are TRBV24-1 and TRBJ1-5, with 8 bases that match TRBD1. This CDR3 region has 15 residues. The junction had 3 bases not matched to a gene; V was cut back by 4 bases and J by 2 bases. Per germline, CDR1 KGHDR and CDR2 SFDVKD. The CDR3 region has the DNA TGTGCCACCAGTGAGGGGGGACAGGGCAATCAGCCCCAGCATTTT. Its translation is CATSEGGQGNQPQHF.

This chain uses TRBV11-3 with TRBJ2-7, with 8 bases aligning to TRBD2. There are 15 residues in the CDR3. Germline CDR1 and CDR2: SGHNT and YENEEA. The junction had 7 bases not matched to a gene; V was cut back by 2 bases and J by 4 bases. The CDR3 spells CASSLTSGSGYEQYV. In DNA, the CDR3 is TGTGCCAGCAGCTTAACCAGCGGGAGTGGGTACGAGCAGTACGTC.

This clone came up a few times. The chain couples TRBV3-1 (or the pseudogene TRBV3-2) to TRBJ1-3; D unresolved. Trimming stripped 4 bases from V and 0 bases from J, with 7 bases between. Germline V CDR1 and CDR2: LGHDT, YNNKEL (reference sequence). There are 14 residues in the CDR3. Written as DNA, the CDR3 is TGTGCCAGCAGCCTTGAGAGCTCTGGAAACACCATATATTTT. Protein: CASSLESSGNTIYF.

The CDR3 DNA follows: TGTGCCAGCAGCTTACGAACTCAAGAGACCCAGTACTTC. Its translation: CASSLRTQETQYF. J is TRBJ2-5 and V is TRBV11-2; D gene uncertain. The CDR3 sequence is 13 residues long. CDR1 is SGHAT, CDR2 FQNNGV, per germline. V lost 2 bases and J 2 bases, leaving 6 bases between the germline ends.

The rearrangement links TRBV10-3 to TRBJ1-2; unclear D gene. V lost 2 bases and J 4 bases, leaving 14 bases between the germline ends. This CDR3 is built from 15 residues. CDR1 is ENHRY and CDR2 is SYGVKD in the germline V gene. As DNA, the CDR3 is TGTGCCATCAGTGAGCCCTTAGGTGGCGGCTATGGCTACACCTTC. It specifies CAISEPLGGGYGYTF.

The rearrangement joins TRBV19 to TRBJ1-3; TRBD1 might be the D (6 bases). This CDR3 region has 16 residues. Germline CDR1 and CDR2: LNHDA and SQIVND (reference sequence). Trimming removed 6 bases at V and 0 bases at J, with 15 bases between. The CDR3 spells CASRLSGQSSGNTIYF. As DNA, the CDR3 is TGTGCCAGTAGACTTTCAGGACAGTCCTCTGGAAACACCATATATTTT. The complete variable domain, with remaining parts taken from reference TRBV19 and TRBJ1-3, reads DGGITQSPKYLFRKEGQNVTLSCEQNLNHDAMYWYRQDPGQGLRLIYYSQIVNDFQKGDIAEGYSVSREKKESFPLTVTSAQKNPTAFYLCASRLSGQSSGNTIYFGEGSWLTVV.

CDR3 DNA: TGTGCCAGCTCACCACAGCGGGAGAGGAGGGGGACGCAGTATTTT. Protein sequence: CASSPQRERRGTQYF. The genes are TRBV18 and TRBJ2-3; 8 nucleotides match TRBD2. Germline-derived CDR1 and CDR2 are KGHSH and LQKENI. V was pared by 1 base and J by 9 bases, with 9 bases of the junction left unmatched. The length of the CDR3 is 15 residues.